This record covers a single T cell receptor beta chain. Its antigen is not known. This sample was included in a study of shared clonotypes between healthy human individuals. The CDR3 sequence is 15 residues long. Germline CDR1 and CDR2: SGHKS and YYEKEE (reference sequence). Deletions cut 0 bases from V and 1 base from J, with 11 bases between. The authors distributed each subset's genomic DNA evenly over several immunoSEQ plates. The assay was immunoSEQ multiplex PCR, and TCRdb's table has in-frame clones only and misses some. The data hold 1,500,000 or so clones, with about 98.5% observed a single time. Study observations and caveats: Represented diversity, genetic and exposure-history alike, was limited by few donors. Naive subsets generally exceeded memory subsets in estimated richness. Sorted-subset sequencing, rarefaction showed, was incomplete despite large depth.

This receptor was taken from a young man in good health. Sequencing was done on a sample of naive CD4+ T cells sorted from blood. Described subset: CD45RA+ positively selected. V and J are TRBV5-5 and TRBJ2-7; maybe TRBD2 (6 bases). CDR3 amino acids: CASSLEEGRSYEQYF. CDR3 coding DNA: TGTGCCAGCAGCTTGGAGGAGGGACGATCCTACGAGCAGTACTTC.